The 6 T cell receptor beta chains below come from one sample, sequenced in a study of T cell clones after liver transplantation. Measured with immunoSEQ multiplex PCR; TCRdb has only the in-frame clones, and not every one. The sample carries about 76,000 clones, 70% to 90% recorded once. The sequencing used CD4+ T cells from blood, collected at the 22-month timepoint. These receptors all stem from a human patient who received a liver transplant. Some T cells may originate from the graft donor.

The chain employs TRBV7-3 and TRBJ2-1; 7 nucleotides match TRBD2. The CDR3 covers 13 residues. Germline V lookup: CDR1 SGHTA, CDR2 FQGTGA. V lost 5 bases to trimming and J lost 5 bases; unmatched junction nucleotides: 3. The DNA of the CDR3 is TGTGCCAGCAGCCGGGACTACGACAATGAGCAGTTCTTC. This gives the protein CASSRDYDNEQFF.

The chain has TRBV28 and TRBJ1-5, with D maybe TRBD1 (6 bases). The V and J ends lost 9 bases and 2 bases respectively, with 8 bases between them. Germline CDR1 is MDHEN and CDR2 is SYDVKM. The CDR3 sequence is 12 residues long. In DNA, the CDR3 is TGTGCCAGTCGGACAGGCAATCAGCCCCAGCATTTT. Its protein product is CASRTGNQPQHF.

This clone has more than one count but fewer than ten. The chain couples TRBV5-6 to TRBJ1-3; no definite D call. CDR3 size: 13 residues. Germline V gene data show CDR1 as SGHDT and CDR2 as YYEEEE. V shed 1 base and J shed 4 bases, with 6 bases lying between them. The CDR3 DNA follows: TGTGCCAGCAGCTTGACAGAAGGAAACACCATATATTTT. It encodes CASSLTEGNTIYF.

This chain joins TRBV2 and TRBJ1-2, with D maybe TRBD1 (5 bases). The CDR3 length is 14 residues. Trimming shortened V by 2 bases and J by 8 bases, and 15 bases separated the two germline ends. CDR1 and CDR2 (germline): SNHLY, FYNNEI. CDR3 sequence (DNA): TGTGCCAGCAGTGAATGGGGTCAGGGTGCCGGCTACACCTTC. Translation: CASSEWGQGAGYTF.

The J gene is TRBJ2-5, the V gene TRBV28; tentatively, D is TRBD1 (5 bases). Germline loops: CDR1 MDHEN, CDR2 SYDVKM. V lost 6 bases and J 5 bases, leaving 22 bases between the germline ends. This CDR3 spans 16 amino acids. The CDR3 spells CASSRVGALEGETQYF. As DNA, the CDR3 is TGTGCCAGCAGCCGCGTAGGGGCGCTCGAAGGGGAGACCCAGTACTTC. Based on the CDR3 plus reference TRBV28 and TRBJ2-5, the full variable domain is DVKVTQSSRYLVKRTGEKVFLECVQDMDHENMFWYRQDPGLGLRLIYFSYDVKMKEKGDIPEGYSVSREKKERFSLILESASTNQTSMYLCASSRVGALEGETQYFGPGTRLLVL.

V usage is TRBV27 and J usage is TRBJ1-1, with D uncertain. CDR1 and CDR2 from the germline V gene are MNHEY and SMNVEV (reference sequence). V lost 5 bases and J 2 bases, leaving 9 bases between the germline ends. The CDR3 is 13 amino acids. CDR3 amino acids: CASSPPGNTEAFF. The DNA for the CDR3 is TGTGCCAGCAGTCCACCGGGCAACACTGAAGCTTTCTTT.